This T cell receptor (beta chain) was captured by sequencing in a study of blood T cell repertoires in COVID-19. Study background: Specimens from acute and convalescent COVID-19 originated in the United States, Italy and Spain.

V lost 3 bases to trimming and J lost 2 bases; unmatched junction nucleotides: 1. CDR1 is SGHNT and CDR2 is YYREEE in the germline V gene (reference sequence). This CDR3 is 14 amino acids long. The protocol was immunoSEQ multiplex PCR, while the TCRdb copy is restricted to in-frame clones and leaves out a portion. The table records more than 85,000 clones, 82% of them present only once. This receptor was obtained from a man older than 75 with acute or convalescent COVID-19. The J gene is TRBJ1-5, the V gene TRBV5-4; 8 bases line up with TRBD1. The sequencing sample was made of peripheral blood. The DNA of the CDR3 is TGTGCCAGCAGCTCGGGACAGGGCAATCAGCCCCAGCATTTT. This encodes CASSSGQGNQPQHF.